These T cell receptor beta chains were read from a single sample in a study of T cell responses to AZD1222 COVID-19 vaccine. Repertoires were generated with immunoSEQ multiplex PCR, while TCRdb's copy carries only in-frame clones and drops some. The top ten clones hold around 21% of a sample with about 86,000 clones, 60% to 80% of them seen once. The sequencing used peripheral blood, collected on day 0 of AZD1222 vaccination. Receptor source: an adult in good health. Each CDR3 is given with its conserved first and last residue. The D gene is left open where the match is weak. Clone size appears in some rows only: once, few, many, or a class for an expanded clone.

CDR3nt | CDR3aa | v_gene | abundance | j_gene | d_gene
TGTGCCAGCAGTGTTCAGACCACAGCCGAGCAGTACTTC | CASSVQTTAEQYF | TRBV2 | few | TRBJ2-7 | .
TGTGCTAGTGGTTTCGGGGCGCGGGGGGTAGAGACCCAGTACTTC | CASGFGARGVETQYF | TRBV12-5 | . | TRBJ2-5 | TRBD2
TGTGCCAGCAGCTCCCACCCATGGAGGCGGGGGACCTACGAGCAGTACTTC | CASSSHPWRRGTYEQYF | TRBV7-9 | . | TRBJ2-7 | TRBD2
TGCGCCAGCAGCTTACCGGGACTAGCGTTTACAGATACGCAGTATTTT | CASSLPGLAFTDTQYF | TRBV5-1 | once | TRBJ2-3 | TRBD2
TGTGCCAGCAGCCAAATGGCGGGACAAGAGACCCAGTACTTC | CASSQMAGQETQYF | TRBV14 | . | TRBJ2-5 | .
TGTGCCAGTAGTGGCGGGAGGGCGATTTACGAGCAGTACTTC | CASSGGRAIYEQYF | TRBV7-2 | . | TRBJ2-7 | TRBD2
TGTGCCATCAGCCAGGGGGATCTGACAGGGAGCGGCGTCTATGGCTACACCTTC | CAISQGDLTGSGVYGYTF | TRBV10-3 | . | TRBJ1-2 | TRBD1
TGTGTCAGCTGGGACAGAATGAACACTGAAGCTTTCTTT | CVSWDRMNTEAFF | TRBV27 | once | TRBJ1-1 | TRBD1
TGTGCCAGCAGTTACTCGAAGGGAATCTATGGCTACACCTTC | CASSYSKGIYGYTF | TRBV6-5 | once | TRBJ1-2 | .
TGTGCCAGCAGTCCCCTGGGGACAGGGAACTATGGCTACACCTTC | CASSPLGTGNYGYTF | TRBV6-4 | . | TRBJ1-2 | TRBD1
TGTGCCAGCAGTTTCTCCCCGGGACAACGGATTGAAAAACTGTTTTTT | CASSFSPGQRIEKLFF | TRBV27 | . | TRBJ1-4 | .
TGTGCCAGCAGTTTAACAGGGATTATAACAGGCTACACCTTC | CASSLTGIITGYTF | TRBV28 | once | TRBJ1-2 | .
TGTGCCAGCAGCTTTTTCCCGAACACCGGGGAGCTGTTTTTT | CASSFFPNTGELFF | TRBV7-2 | . | TRBJ2-2 | .
TGTGCCAGCAGTGAAGCAGGACAGGGCCTATTCGGACGGGATGGGCAGTACTTC | CASSEAGQGLFGRDGQYF | TRBV2 | medium-sized | TRBJ2-7 | TRBD1
TGTGCCAGCAGTTTACCGGGACATAACATGAAAGCTTTCTTT | CASSLPGHNMKAFF | TRBV6-5 | . | TRBJ1-1 | .
TGTGCCAGCAGCCAAGGGGGTTCGAGCAATCAGCCCCAGCATTTT | CASSQGGSSNQPQHF | TRBV14 | . | TRBJ1-5 | .
TGTGCCAGCAGCGTAGCTCAGGACACTGAAGCTTTCTTT | CASSVAQDTEAFF | TRBV9 | few | TRBJ1-1 | .
TGCGCCAGCAGCGAGGGACAGGGGACCGGCTACACCTTC | CASSEGQGTGYTF | TRBV5-1 | . | TRBJ1-2 | TRBD1
TGTGCCAGCAGTTACTCCCGCAGAACCTATAATTCACCCCTCCACTTT | CASSYSRRTYNSPLHF | TRBV6-5 | few | TRBJ1-6 | .
TGTGCCTGGAGTGTCCGGGACGCGAACATTCAGTACTTC | CAWSVRDANIQYF | TRBV30 | . | TRBJ2-4 | .
TGTGCCAGCAGCTTTTCGTGGTCCAATGAGCAGTTCTTC | CASSFSWSNEQFF | TRBV7-8 | . | TRBJ2-1 | .
TGTGCCAGCCGGACCTCGGGGGCTGGTGGTTCCTACGAGCAGTACTTC | CASRTSGAGGSYEQYF | TRBV28 | once | TRBJ2-7 | .
TGTGCCAGTAGTATAGATCTGGGACTGCCAGGGAGCTCCTACAATGAGCAGTTCTTC | CASSIDLGLPGSSYNEQFF | TRBV19 | . | TRBJ2-1 | .
TGTGCCAGCAGCCGAGGGACTAGAGTCTCAGATACGCAGTATTTT | CASSRGTRVSDTQYF | TRBV5-8 | once | TRBJ2-3 | TRBD2
TGTGCCAGCAGTGGACAGAACACCGGGGAGCTGTTTTTT | CASSGQNTGELFF | TRBV2 | . | TRBJ2-2 | .
TGCGCCAGCAGCCCTACCGGACAGGCGGTCGGAACTAATGAAAAACTGTTTTTT | CASSPTGQAVGTNEKLFF | TRBV23-1 | . | TRBJ1-4 | TRBD1
TGTGCCAGCAGTGAAGTTATGAGCGGGTTTGGGTACGAGCAGTACTTC | CASSEVMSGFGYEQYF | TRBV6-1 | . | TRBJ2-7 | .
TGCAGCGTCAGGACAGTAAAGGGCTATAATGAAAAACTGTTTTTT | CSVRTVKGYNEKLFF | TRBV29-1 | . | TRBJ1-4 | .
TGTGCCAGCAGCCTACAGGGGGCGAGCACTGAAGCTTTCTTT | CASSLQGASTEAFF | TRBV7-2 | . | TRBJ1-1 | TRBD1